These 25 T cell receptor beta chains were sequenced from one sample in a study of identical twins. TCRdb itself ran the 5' RACE reads through MiXCR, one entry per CDR3 protein. The table lists 650,000 to 750,000 distinct CDR3 sequences, less than 25% of them singletons. These data also formed part of another study, on T cells expressing NK-cell markers.

Sequencing input: PBMCs. These receptors were collected from a woman in her late teens or twenties in good health.

The CDR3 DNA follows: TGTGCCAGCAGCTTATATGTGGCTGCAGATACGCAGTATTTT. Translated, it gives CASSLYVAADTQYF. The V call is TRBV7-3, the J call TRBJ2-3; D not certain. The CDR3 covers 14 residues. With 2 bases removed from V and 4 bases from J, the gap between germline ends came to 10 bases. Germline assignment: CDR1 SGHTA and CDR2 FQGTGA.

This clonotype was found a few times. This chain links TRBV30 with TRBJ1-2; 9 bases align to TRBD1. The CDR3 sequence is 13 residues long. After removal of 7 bases from V and 8 bases from J, the junction contained 11 bases not matched to a gene. Germline CDR1 is GTSNPN and CDR2 is SVGIG (reference sequence). CDR3 sequence: CASNGQGPWGYTF. The CDR3 region has the DNA TGTGCCTCTAACGGACAGGGGCCTTGGGGCTACACCTTC. The full variable domain, rest sourced from reference TRBV30 and TRBJ1-2, is SQTIHQWPATLVQPVGSPLSLECTVEGTSNPNLYWYRQAAGRGLQLLFYSVGIGQISSEVPQNLSASRPQDRQFILSSKKLLLSDSGFYLCASNGQGPWGYTFGSGTRLTVV.

There are a few counts of this clonotype. The V and J genes are TRBV12-3 or TRBV12-4 and TRBJ1-1; 7 nucleotides line up with TRBD1. V lost 6 bases, J lost 0 bases, and 10 bases stayed unmatched. The CDR3 runs 16 residues. This CDR3 reads CASSISGQGVNTEAFF. The CDR3 DNA is TGTGCCAGCAGCATTTCTGGGCAGGGGGTGAACACTGAAGCTTTCTTT.

This clonotype has a handful of counts. This chain links TRBV7-2 with TRBJ2-1; no definite D call. Germline V lookup: CDR1 SGHTA, CDR2 FQGNSA. V lost 0 bases to trimming and J lost 16 bases, with 19 bases between them. The CDR3 is 14 residues long. The CDR3, as DNA: TGTGCCAGCAGCTTAGCGGGTCGGGCTCTACCGGAATTCTTC. Translating gives CASSLAGRALPEFF. Variable domain in full (rest from reference TRBV7-2 and TRBJ2-1): GAGVSQSPSNKVTEKGKDVELRCDPISGHTALYWYRQSLGQGLEFLIYFQGNSAPDKSGLPSDRFSAERTGGSVSTLTIQRTQQEDSAVYLCASSLAGRALPEFFGPGTRLTVL.

This sequence joins TRBV20-1 and TRBJ2-3; 9 bases line up with TRBD2. Germline CDR1 and CDR2: DFQATT and SNEGSKA (reference sequence). The CDR3 extends over 15 amino acids. J lost 2 bases, V lost 3 bases, and 6 bases had no gene match. The CDR3 DNA reads TGCAGTGCTAGCGCCGCGGGAGGGGACACAGATACGCAGTATTTT. Its translation is CSASAAGGDTDTQYF.

V usage is TRBV15 and J usage is TRBJ1-5; possibly TRBD1 for D (5 bases). CDR1 LNHNV and CDR2 YYDKDF come from the germline V gene (reference sequence). The V gene lost 8 bases and the J gene lost 9 bases, with 20 bases spanning the gap. There are 14 residues in the CDR3. The CDR3 bases are TGTGCCACCTCCTCGGGCCTCCCGGGACGGCCCCAGCATTTT. Protein sequence: CATSSGLPGRPQHF.

This clonotype has at least ten counts. This chain joins TRBV5-1 and TRBJ2-7, with a possible D match to TRBD1 (6 bases). V was pared by 4 bases and J by 2 bases, with 19 bases between. There are 16 residues in the CDR3. CDR1 is SGHRS, CDR2 YFSETQ, per germline. DNA of the CDR3: TGCGCCAGCAGCCCCAGTAGGGGGTCGGAGACCTACGAGCAGTACTTC. Amino acids: CASSPSRGSETYEQYF.

The genes are TRBV20-1 and TRBJ2-1; unclear D gene. The CDR3 loop spans 13 amino acids. CDR1 DFQATT and CDR2 SNEGSKA come from the germline V gene (reference sequence). V was pared by 0 bases and J by 3 bases, with 6 bases between. For the CDR3, the DNA is TGCAGTGCTAGAGACACCGTCTACAATGAGCAGTTCTTC. It specifies CSARDTVYNEQFF.

This clonotype was seen only a few times. This chain links TRBV7-9 with TRBJ2-1; a weak D match, TRBD2 (6 bases). Germline CDR1 SEHNR, CDR2 FQNEAQ (reference sequence). CDR3 length: 15 residues. V gave up 1 base and J gave up 9 bases, with 16 bases separating them. The CDR3 coding sequence is TGTGCCAGCAGCTTAGTGACTAGGCCCTTGGGTGAGCAGTTCTTC. Translated: CASSLVTRPLGEQFF. The full variable domain, its missing parts supplied by reference TRBV7-9 and TRBJ2-1, is DTGVSQNPRHKITKRGQNVTFRCDPISEHNRLYWYRQTLGQGPEFLTYFQNEAQLEKSRLLSDRFSAERPKGSFSTLEIQRTEQGDSAMYLCASSLVTRPLGEQFFGPGTRLTVL.

This clonotype was counted only a few times. The chain recombines TRBV5-1 with TRBJ2-7; D may match TRBD1 or TRBD2 (5 bases each). The CDR3 totals 14 residues. V was clipped by 3 bases and J by 3 bases, with 13 bases between them. CDR1 and CDR2 (germline): SGHRS, YFSETQ. The CDR3 region is CASSSSGTRYEQYF. DNA for the CDR3: TGCGCCAGCAGCTCGTCCGGGACCCGCTACGAGCAGTACTTC.

The chain has TRBV18 and TRBJ1-4; the D gene is possibly TRBD1 (5 bases). V was shortened by 2 bases and J by 3 bases, with 10 bases between the two germline ends. The germline V gene has CDR1 KGHSH and CDR2 LQKENI. The CDR3 totals 15 residues. The CDR3 region has the DNA TGTGCCAGCTCACCATCAGGGTCAGCTAATGAAAAACTGTTTTTT. Protein sequence: CASSPSGSANEKLFF.

This clonotype was seen a handful of times. The chain links TRBV20-1 to TRBJ2-5; D gene unclear. The CDR3 sequence is 13 residues long. Germline lookup yields CDR1 DFQATT and CDR2 SNEGSKA (reference sequence). V shed 6 bases and J shed 4 bases, with 15 bases lying between them. Written as DNA, the CDR3 is TGCAGTGCCCCGTCCATATCGCGAGAGACCCAGTACTTC. Translation: CSAPSISRETQYF.

There are many counts of this clonotype. The CDR3 reads CASSYGGETQYF. The DNA for the CDR3 is TGTGCCAGCAGTTACGGGGGGGAGACCCAGTACTTC. This rearrangement joins TRBV6-5 to TRBJ2-5, with D perhaps TRBD2 (6 bases). From germline, CDR1 is MNHEY and CDR2 SVGAGI. With 2 bases removed from V and 5 bases from J, the gap between germline ends came to 6 bases. The CDR3 extends over 12 amino acids.

The table lists this clonotype with a few counts. The rearrangement uses TRBV21-1 and TRBJ2-7; the table gives TRBD2 as D, unverified against the DNA. TRBV21-1 is marked as a pseudogene. The CDR3 sequence is 17 residues long. CDR3 protein: CASSYRWRVFSYYEQYF. DNA for the CDR3: TGTGCCAGCAGCTACCGGTGGCGGGTTTTCAGCTACTACGAGCAGTACTTC.

This clonotype was picked up a small number of times. V gene TRBV12-3 or TRBV12-4 combines with J gene TRBJ1-2; D might be TRBD1 (5 bases). The CDR3 has 13 residues. V was clipped by 7 bases and J by 8 bases, with 17 bases between them. The CDR3 DNA reads as TGTGCCAGCACTAAGCAGGGAGTTGGCGGCTACACCTTC. This gives the protein CASTKQGVGGYTF.

This clonotype was detected ten times or more. This sequence joins TRBV12-3 or TRBV12-4 and TRBJ2-7, with 11 bases that match TRBD1. V was pared by 7 bases and J by 6 bases, with 8 bases of the junction left unmatched. The CDR3 extends over 14 amino acids. As DNA, the CDR3 is TGTGCCAGCACCCTCGGGACAGGGGGAGCCGAGCAGTACTTC. Encoded protein: CASTLGTGGAEQYF.

This clonotype was seen many times. V and J are TRBV12-3 or TRBV12-4 and TRBJ2-3, with D possibly being TRBD2 (5 bases). V lost 6 bases and J lost 4, with 20 bases in between. The CDR3 is 16 residues long. The CDR3 protein is CASRSIKGPGADTQYF. The CDR3 region has the DNA TGTGCCAGCAGATCAATTAAAGGCCCCGGGGCAGATACGCAGTATTTT.

There are many counts of this clonotype. For the CDR3, the DNA is TGCGCCAGCAGCCAGGACCTAGGACGGCCCTACGAGCAGTACTTC. The encoded protein is CASSQDLGRPYEQYF. The chain recombines TRBV4-3 with TRBJ2-7; D is uncertain. The V gene lost 3 bases and the J gene lost 2 bases, with 14 bases spanning the gap. There are 15 residues in the CDR3. Germline V gene sequence: CDR1 LGHNA, CDR2 YSLEER.

This clonotype came up a few times. J is TRBJ2-2 and V is TRBV6-5; no reliable D call. Germline CDR1 reads MNHEY; CDR2 reads SVGAGI. V lost 0 bases to trimming and J lost 0 bases, with 5 bases between them. The CDR3 runs to 15 residues. CDR3 coding DNA: TGTGCCAGCAGTTACTCGCCTGCGAACACCGGGGAGCTGTTTTTT. Protein: CASSYSPANTGELFF.

The chain is built from TRBV5-5 and TRBJ2-7, with a tentative D call TRBD2 (5 bases). Germline V gene data show CDR1 as SGHKS and CDR2 as YYEKEE (reference sequence). The V end was cut by 6 bases, the J end by 4 bases, with 17 bases between. The CDR3 consists of 14 residues. The CDR3 loop is CASTSREGRYEQYF. The CDR3 DNA reads as TGTGCCAGCACCTCCCGAGAGGGAAGATACGAGCAGTACTTC.

The V call is TRBV29-1, the J call TRBJ2-1, with 10 bases aligning to TRBD2. The germline V gene has CDR1 SQVTM and CDR2 ANQGSEA. The J segment lost 2 bases and the V segment lost 6 bases, leaving 10 bases of the junction unmatched. The CDR3 is 16 residues long. This CDR3 reads CSVLVGLAVAYNEQFF. As DNA, the CDR3 is TGCAGCGTCTTAGTAGGACTAGCGGTCGCCTACAATGAGCAGTTCTTC.

V is TRBV20-1 and J is TRBJ2-1; 14 nucleotides agree with TRBD2. This CDR3 is 14 amino acids long. V lost 6 bases and J lost 8; bases outside the gene matches: 6. CDR1 and CDR2 (germline): DFQATT, SNEGSKA (reference sequence). CDR3 DNA sequence: TGCAGTGCCAGGGGACTAGCGGGGGCCCATGAGCAGTTCTTC. Its protein product is CSARGLAGAHEQFF.

This clonotype was seen a handful of times. The chain employs TRBV6-1 and TRBJ1-1; maybe TRBD1 (6 bases). With 5 bases removed from V and 4 bases from J, the gap between germline ends came to 14 bases. CDR1 MNHNS and CDR2 SASEGT come from the germline V gene. This CDR3 has 14 residues. CDR3 in amino acids: CASSPWGGLTEAFF. The CDR3 nucleotides are TGTGCCAGCAGTCCCTGGGGGGGCCTCACTGAAGCTTTCTTT.

This clonotype was counted at least ten times. This chain joins TRBV7-2 and TRBJ2-7; 9 nucleotides line up with TRBD2. CDR3 size: 14 residues. The V gene's germline CDR1 is SGHTA and CDR2 FQGNSA. V lost 4 bases, J lost 3 bases, and 4 bases stayed unmatched. CDR3 DNA: TGTGCCAGCAGCTCTAGCGGGATGGGCTACGAGCAGTACTTC. Its translation: CASSSSGMGYEQYF.

The chain couples TRBV7-2 to TRBJ2-7; 11 bases are shared with TRBD2. Germline-derived CDR1 and CDR2 are SGHTA and FQGNSA. J gave up 2 bases and V 7 bases, and 10 bases lay outside the gene matches. The CDR3 has 16 amino acids. This CDR3 reads CASNRLSGRATYEQYF. The CDR3 DNA sequence: TGTGCCAGCAACCGACTTAGCGGGAGGGCCACCTACGAGCAGTACTTC.